This TCR beta chain was recovered during a study of blood T cell repertoires in COVID-19. Study as a whole: The study drew acute and convalescent COVID-19 samples from the United States, Italy and Spain.

Per the study methods: Estimation of nucleated cell counts relied on the amplification of reference gene primers. Measured with immunoSEQ multiplex PCR; TCRdb has only the in-frame clones, and not every one. Clone size and V and J calls were adopted from that table, with D and trimming inferred from the DNA. The sample has some 450,000 clones; 70% to 90% are singletons. The germline CDR1 and CDR2 sequences are SGHRS and YFSETQ. There are 16 residues in the CDR3. After removal of 4 bases from V and 1 base from J, the junction contained 8 bases not matched to a gene. Sequencing used peripheral blood. The V and J genes are TRBV5-1 and TRBJ2-3, with TRBD2 matching over 8 bases. The TCR sequence derives from a man between 18 and 35 years old with COVID-19, enrolled during active disease. The CDR3 protein is CASSPGGVGGTDTQYF. In DNA form, the CDR3 reads TGCGCCAGCAGCCCCGGGGGGGTCGGAGGCACAGATACGCAGTATTTT.